This T cell receptor beta chain was identified in a study of identical twins. Among all donors, each was a healthy Caucasian. The study, taken as a whole, reports: Zero-insertion analyses might be partly confounded by invariant T cells like MAIT and iNKT.

For this clonotype: Its cognate antigen is unknown.

TCRdb recomputed calls from the 5' RACE reads with MiXCR, one row per CDR3 protein. Of about 730,000 distinct CDR3 sequences in the sample, less than 25% were seen once. The same data also contributed to another study, on T cells expressing NK-cell markers. According to that study: Of CD8+ T cells, roughly 1.0-7.0% belonged to dominant NKG2C+ clonotypes in several donors.

The sample consisted of PBMCs. This TCR was sampled from a woman aged 18-29 years in good health.

The CDR3 here is CASRTLLTGGVETQYF. The CDR3 DNA is TGTGCCAGCCGTACACTTTTGACAGGGGGCGTGGAGACCCAGTACTTC. The chain recombines TRBV27 with TRBJ2-5, with 10 bases lining up with TRBD1. Germline CDR1 reads MNHEY; CDR2 reads SMNVEV (reference sequence). The CDR3 covers 16 residues. V was clipped by 8 bases and J by 5 bases; unmatched bases: 14.